This T cell receptor beta chain was observed in a study of tumor-infiltrating lymphocytes in localized non-small cell lung cancer. About the research overall: From each patient, both tumor and uninvolved lung, non-adjacent to tumor, were sampled.

V gave up 7 bases and J gave up 2 bases, with 15 bases separating them. The germline V gene encodes CDR1 MNHNS and CDR2 SASEGT. This CDR3 has 15 residues. Study-level results: Technical variation could not be separated from intratumor heterogeneity here. Recurrence-free survival showed no association with tumor T-cell fraction. Immunotypes IM1 and IM2 had similar TCR-derived T-cell fractions.

This clone is classed as medium-sized. No antigen is known for it. The method was immunoSEQ multiplex PCR; TCRdb's version includes in-frame clones alone and lacks a portion of them. The sample carries 8,000 to 10,000 clones, almost 80% recorded once. Sequencing was carried out using lung tumor tissue. The V and J genes are TRBV6-1 and TRBJ1-3; the D is unclear. The sequence came from a human donor with non-small cell lung cancer. CDR3 nucleotides: TGTGCCAGCACCGCCAAAGGTGGGGCTGGAAACACCATATATTTT. It codes for CASTAKGGAGNTIYF.